What follows is one T cell receptor beta chain and its context. There are 13 residues in the CDR3. Germline V gene lookup returns CDR1 MNHEY and CDR2 SMNVEV (reference sequence). V lost 4 bases and J lost 2, with 8 bases in between. This record belongs to a study of human T cells and chemical hapten exposure. Described time point: pre-sensitization, week 0. Treatment reported: therapeutic diphenylcyclopropenone sensitization with weekly scalp DPC. TCRdb re-analysed the RACE reads in MiXCR, keeping a single row per CDR3 protein. Of tens of thousands of distinct CDR3 sequences detected, roughly 9.8% appear once; the ten largest clones hold approximately 4.7%.

The rearrangement links TRBV27 to TRBJ1-1; tentatively, D is TRBD1 (5 bases). Sequencing used whole blood, obtained in connection with sensitization to the hapten diphenylcyclopropenone (DPC). The sequence was obtained from a woman between 45 and 65 years old with alopecia areata. Some clones in this sample may be carry-over from other donors' samples. The CDR3 loop reads CASSSQVNTEAFF. The CDR3 DNA follows: TGTGCCAGCAGTTCACAGGTTAACACTGAAGCTTTCTTT.